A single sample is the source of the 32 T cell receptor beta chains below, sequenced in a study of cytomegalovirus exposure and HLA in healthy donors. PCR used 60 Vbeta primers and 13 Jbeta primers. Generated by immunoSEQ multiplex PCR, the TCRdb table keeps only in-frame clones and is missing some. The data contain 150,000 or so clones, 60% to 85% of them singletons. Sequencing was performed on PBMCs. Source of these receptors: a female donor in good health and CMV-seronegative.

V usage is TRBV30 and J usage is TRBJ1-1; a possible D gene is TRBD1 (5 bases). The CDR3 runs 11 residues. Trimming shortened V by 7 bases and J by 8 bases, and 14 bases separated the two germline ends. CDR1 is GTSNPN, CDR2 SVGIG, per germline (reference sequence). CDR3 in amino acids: CAYTGGIEAFF. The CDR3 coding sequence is TGTGCCTACACTGGGGGGATCGAAGCTTTCTTT.

This CDR3 reads CASSTQGARGGYTF. CDR3 DNA: TGTGCCAGCAGCACTCAGGGGGCTCGAGGCGGCTACACCTTC. V gene TRBV5-4 combines with J gene TRBJ1-2; 8 nucleotides agree with TRBD1. CDR3 length: 14 residues. V shed 4 bases, J shed 8 bases, and the junction held 10 bases outside the gene matches. Germline V lookup: CDR1 SGHNT, CDR2 YYREEE (reference sequence).

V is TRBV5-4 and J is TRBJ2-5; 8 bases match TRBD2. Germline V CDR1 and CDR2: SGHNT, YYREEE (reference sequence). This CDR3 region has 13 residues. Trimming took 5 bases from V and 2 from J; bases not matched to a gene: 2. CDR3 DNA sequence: TGTGCCAGCAGGACTAGCGAACAAGAGACCCAGTACTTC. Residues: CASRTSEQETQYF.

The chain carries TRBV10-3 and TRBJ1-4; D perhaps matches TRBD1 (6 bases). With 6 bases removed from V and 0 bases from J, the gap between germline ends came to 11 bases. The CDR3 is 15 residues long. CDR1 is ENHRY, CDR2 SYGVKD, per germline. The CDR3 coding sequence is TGTGCCATCAGCGATAACAGGGCAACTAATGAAAAACTGTTTTTT. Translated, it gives CAISDNRATNEKLFF.

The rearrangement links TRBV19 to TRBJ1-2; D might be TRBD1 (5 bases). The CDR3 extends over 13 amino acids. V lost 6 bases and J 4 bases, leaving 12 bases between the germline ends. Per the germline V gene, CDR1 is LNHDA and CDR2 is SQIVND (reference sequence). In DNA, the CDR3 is TGTGCCAGTAGCCGGGGGAGGCCCTATGGCTACACCTTC. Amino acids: CASSRGRPYGYTF.

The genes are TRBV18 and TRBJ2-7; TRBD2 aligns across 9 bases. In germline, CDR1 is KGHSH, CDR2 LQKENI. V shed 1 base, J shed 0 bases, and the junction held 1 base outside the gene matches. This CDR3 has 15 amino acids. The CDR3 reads CASSPQTSGSYEQYF. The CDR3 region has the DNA TGTGCCAGCTCACCACAGACTAGCGGCTCCTACGAGCAGTACTTC.

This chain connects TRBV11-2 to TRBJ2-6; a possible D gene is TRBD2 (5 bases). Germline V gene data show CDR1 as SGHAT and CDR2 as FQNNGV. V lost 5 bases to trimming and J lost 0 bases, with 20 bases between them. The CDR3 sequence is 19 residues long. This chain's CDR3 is CASSHFRIRGTSGANVLTF. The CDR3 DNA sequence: TGTGCCAGCAGCCATTTTAGGATCCGGGGAACCTCTGGGGCCAACGTCCTGACTTTC.

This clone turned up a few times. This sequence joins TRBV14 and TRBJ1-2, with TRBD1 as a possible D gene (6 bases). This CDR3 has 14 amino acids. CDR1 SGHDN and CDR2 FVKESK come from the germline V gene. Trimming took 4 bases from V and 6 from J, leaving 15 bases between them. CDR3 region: CASSRVRGADGYTF. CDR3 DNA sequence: TGTGCCAGCAGCCGTGTCCGGGGGGCGGATGGCTACACCTTC.

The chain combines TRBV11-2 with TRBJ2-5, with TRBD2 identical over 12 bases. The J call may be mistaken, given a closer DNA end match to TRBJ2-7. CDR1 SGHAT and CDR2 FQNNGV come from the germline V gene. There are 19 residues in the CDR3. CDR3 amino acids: CASSLPGGGRLAGVYEQYF. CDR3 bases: TGTGCCAGCAGCTTACCCGGCGGGGGACGACTAGCGGGAGTGTACGAGCAGTACTTC.

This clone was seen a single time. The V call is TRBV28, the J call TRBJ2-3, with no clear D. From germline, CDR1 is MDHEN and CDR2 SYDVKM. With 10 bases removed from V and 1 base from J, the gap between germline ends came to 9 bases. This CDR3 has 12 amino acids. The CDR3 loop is CATVSGTDTQYF. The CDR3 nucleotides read TGTGCCACCGTATCTGGCACAGATACGCAGTATTTT.

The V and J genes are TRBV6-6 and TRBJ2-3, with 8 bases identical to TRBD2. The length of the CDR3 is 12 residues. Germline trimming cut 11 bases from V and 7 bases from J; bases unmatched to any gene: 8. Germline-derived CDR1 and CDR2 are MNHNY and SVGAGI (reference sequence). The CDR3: CAGSGSTYTQYF. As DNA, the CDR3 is TGTGCCGGGAGCGGGAGTACATATACGCAGTATTTT.

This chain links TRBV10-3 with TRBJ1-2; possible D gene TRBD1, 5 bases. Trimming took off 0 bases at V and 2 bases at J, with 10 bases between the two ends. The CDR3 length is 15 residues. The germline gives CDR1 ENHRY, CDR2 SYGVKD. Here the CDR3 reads CAISESQTENYGYTF. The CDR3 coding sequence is TGTGCCATCAGTGAGTCCCAGACAGAGAACTATGGCTACACCTTC.

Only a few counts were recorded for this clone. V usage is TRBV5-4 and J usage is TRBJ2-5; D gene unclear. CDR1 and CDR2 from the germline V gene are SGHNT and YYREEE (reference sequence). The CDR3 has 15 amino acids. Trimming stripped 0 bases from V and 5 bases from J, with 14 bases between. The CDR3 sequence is CASSLDRRLLETQYF. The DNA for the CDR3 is TGTGCCAGCAGCTTGGACAGAAGGCTCTTGGAGACCCAGTACTTC.

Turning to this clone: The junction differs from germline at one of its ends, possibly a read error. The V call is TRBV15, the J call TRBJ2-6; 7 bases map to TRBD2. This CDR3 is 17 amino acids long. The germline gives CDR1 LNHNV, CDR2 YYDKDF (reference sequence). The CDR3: CATRPLGREYGANGLTF. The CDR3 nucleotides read TGTGCCACCCGCCCCCTGGGGCGGGAGTATGGGGCCAACGGCCTGACTTTC.

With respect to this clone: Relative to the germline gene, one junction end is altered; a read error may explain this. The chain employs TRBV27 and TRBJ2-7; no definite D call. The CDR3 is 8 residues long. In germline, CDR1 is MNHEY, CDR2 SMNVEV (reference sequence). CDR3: CASSWFGF. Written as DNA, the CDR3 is TGTGCCAGCAGTTGGTTCGGGTTC.

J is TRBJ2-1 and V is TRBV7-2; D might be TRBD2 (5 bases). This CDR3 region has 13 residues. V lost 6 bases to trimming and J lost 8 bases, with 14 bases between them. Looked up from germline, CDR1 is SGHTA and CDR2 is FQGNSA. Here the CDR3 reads CASRLATTDEQFF. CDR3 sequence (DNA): TGTGCCAGCAGGCTAGCTACGACTGATGAGCAGTTCTTC.

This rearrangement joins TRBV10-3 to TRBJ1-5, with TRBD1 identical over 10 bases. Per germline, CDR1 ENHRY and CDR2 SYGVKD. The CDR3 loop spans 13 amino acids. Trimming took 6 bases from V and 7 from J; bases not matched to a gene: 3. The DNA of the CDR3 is TGTGCCATCAGGGGGACAGGGGAACAGCCCCAGCATTTT. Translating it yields CAIRGTGEQPQHF.

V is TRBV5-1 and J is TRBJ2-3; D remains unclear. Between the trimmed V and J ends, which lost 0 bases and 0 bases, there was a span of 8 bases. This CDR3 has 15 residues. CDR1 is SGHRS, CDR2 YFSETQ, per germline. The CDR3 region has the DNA TGCGCCAGCAGCTTGGCCCCTTCTAGCACAGATACGCAGTATTTT. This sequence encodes CASSLAPSSTDTQYF.

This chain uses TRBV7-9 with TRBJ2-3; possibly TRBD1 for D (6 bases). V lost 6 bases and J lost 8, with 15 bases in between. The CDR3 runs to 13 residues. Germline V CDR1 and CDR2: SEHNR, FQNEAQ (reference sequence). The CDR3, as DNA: TGTGCCAGCAGATCCGGGACATCTATTACGCAGTATTTT. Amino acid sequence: CASRSGTSITQYF. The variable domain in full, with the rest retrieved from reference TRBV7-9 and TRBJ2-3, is DTGVSQNPRHKITKRGQNVTFRCDPISEHNRLYWYRQTLGQGPEFLTYFQNEAQLEKSRLLSDRFSAERPKGSFSTLEIQRTEQGDSAMYLCASRSGTSITQYFGPGTRLTVL.

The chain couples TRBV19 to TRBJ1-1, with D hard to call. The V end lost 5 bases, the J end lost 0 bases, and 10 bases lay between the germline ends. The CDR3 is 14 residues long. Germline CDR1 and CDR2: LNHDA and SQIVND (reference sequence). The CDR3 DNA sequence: TGTGCCAGTAGTTCTGGACTGCTGAACACTGAAGCTTTCTTT. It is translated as CASSSGLLNTEAFF.

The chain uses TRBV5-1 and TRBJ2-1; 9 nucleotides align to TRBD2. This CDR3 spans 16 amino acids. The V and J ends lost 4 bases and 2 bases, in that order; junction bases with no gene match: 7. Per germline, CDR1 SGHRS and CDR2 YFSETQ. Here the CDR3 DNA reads TGCGCCAGCAGCGTGACTAGCGGATTAACCTACAATGAGCAGTTCTTC. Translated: CASSVTSGLTYNEQFF.

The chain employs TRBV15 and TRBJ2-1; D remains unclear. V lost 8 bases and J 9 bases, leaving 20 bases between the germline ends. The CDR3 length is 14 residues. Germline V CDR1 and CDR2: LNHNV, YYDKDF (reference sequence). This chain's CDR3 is CATSQSNLDGEQFF. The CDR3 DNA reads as TGTGCCACCTCTCAGAGTAATCTAGATGGTGAGCAGTTCTTC. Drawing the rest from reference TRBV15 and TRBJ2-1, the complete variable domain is DAMVIQNPRYQVTQFGKPVTLSCSQTLNHNVMYWYQQKSSQAPKLLFHYYDKDFNNEADTPDNFQSRRPNTSFCFLDIRSPGLGDTAMYLCATSQSNLDGEQFFGPGTRLTVL.

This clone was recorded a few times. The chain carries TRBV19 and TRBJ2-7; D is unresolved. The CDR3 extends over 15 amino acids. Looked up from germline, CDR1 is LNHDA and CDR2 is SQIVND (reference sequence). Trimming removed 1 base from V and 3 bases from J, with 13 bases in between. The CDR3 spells CASSIASQTRYEQYF. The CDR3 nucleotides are TGTGCCAGTAGTATAGCGTCCCAGACTCGCTACGAGCAGTACTTC.

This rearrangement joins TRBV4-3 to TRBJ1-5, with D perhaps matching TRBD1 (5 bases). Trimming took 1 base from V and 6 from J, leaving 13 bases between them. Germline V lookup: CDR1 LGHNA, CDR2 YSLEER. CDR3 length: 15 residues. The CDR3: CASSQVVGDGQPQHF. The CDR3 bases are TGCGCCAGCAGCCAAGTAGTAGGGGATGGTCAGCCCCAGCATTTT.

CDR3 DNA: TGTGCCAGCAGCCATCTTAACAGGGAGTCCAGAGCTTTCTTT. It translates to CASSHLNRESRAFF. The V call is TRBV14, the J call TRBJ1-1; the D gene is possibly TRBD1 (6 bases). CDR1 and CDR2 (germline): SGHDN, FVKESK. This CDR3 spans 14 amino acids. V lost 3 bases to trimming and J lost 10 bases, with 18 bases between them.

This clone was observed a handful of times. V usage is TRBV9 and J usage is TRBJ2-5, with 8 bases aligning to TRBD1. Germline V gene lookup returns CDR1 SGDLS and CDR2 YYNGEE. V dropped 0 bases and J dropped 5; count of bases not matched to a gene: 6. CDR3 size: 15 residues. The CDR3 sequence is CASSVGQGARETQYF. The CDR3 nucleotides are TGTGCCAGCAGCGTAGGGCAGGGGGCGCGGGAGACCCAGTACTTC.

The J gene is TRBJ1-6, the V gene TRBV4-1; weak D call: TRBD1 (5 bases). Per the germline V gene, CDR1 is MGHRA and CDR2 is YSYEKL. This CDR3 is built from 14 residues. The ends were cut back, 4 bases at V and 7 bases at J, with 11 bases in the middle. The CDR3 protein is CASSPRVPNSPLHF. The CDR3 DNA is TGCGCCAGCAGCCCCAGGGTACCGAATTCACCCCTCCACTTT.

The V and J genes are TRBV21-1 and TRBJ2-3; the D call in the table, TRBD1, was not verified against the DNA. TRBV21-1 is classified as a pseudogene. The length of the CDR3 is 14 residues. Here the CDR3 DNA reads TGCGAAAAGCGGTCGGCAGGGGATCCAGATACGCAGTATTTT. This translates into CEKRSAGDPDTQYF.

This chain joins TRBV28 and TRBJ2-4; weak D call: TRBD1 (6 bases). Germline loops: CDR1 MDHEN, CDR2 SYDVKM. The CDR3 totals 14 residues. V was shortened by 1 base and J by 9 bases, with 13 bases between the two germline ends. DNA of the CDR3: TGTGCCAGCAGTTTATACGCAGGGGAAAGCATTCAGTACTTC. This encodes CASSLYAGESIQYF.

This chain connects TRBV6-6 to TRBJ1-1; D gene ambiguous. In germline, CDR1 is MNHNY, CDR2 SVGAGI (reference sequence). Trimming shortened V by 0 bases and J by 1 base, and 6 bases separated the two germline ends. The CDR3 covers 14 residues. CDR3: CASSYSRGNTEAFF. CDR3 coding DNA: TGTGCCAGCAGTTACTCTCGGGGGAACACTGAAGCTTTCTTT.

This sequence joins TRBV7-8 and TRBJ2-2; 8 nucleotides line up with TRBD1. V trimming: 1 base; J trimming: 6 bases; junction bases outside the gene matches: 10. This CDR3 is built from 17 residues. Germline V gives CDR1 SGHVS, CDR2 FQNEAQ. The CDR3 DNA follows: TGTGCCAGCAGCTTAGAGGGTCCAGGGGGCGATTCCGGGGAGCTGTTTTTT. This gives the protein CASSLEGPGGDSGELFF.

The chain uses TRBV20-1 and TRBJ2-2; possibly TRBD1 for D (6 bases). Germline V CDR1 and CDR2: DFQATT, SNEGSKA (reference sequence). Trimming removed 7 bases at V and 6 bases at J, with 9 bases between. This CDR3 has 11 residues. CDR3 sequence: CSGRGSGELFF. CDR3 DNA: TGCAGTGGAAGGGGGTCCGGGGAGCTGTTTTTT.